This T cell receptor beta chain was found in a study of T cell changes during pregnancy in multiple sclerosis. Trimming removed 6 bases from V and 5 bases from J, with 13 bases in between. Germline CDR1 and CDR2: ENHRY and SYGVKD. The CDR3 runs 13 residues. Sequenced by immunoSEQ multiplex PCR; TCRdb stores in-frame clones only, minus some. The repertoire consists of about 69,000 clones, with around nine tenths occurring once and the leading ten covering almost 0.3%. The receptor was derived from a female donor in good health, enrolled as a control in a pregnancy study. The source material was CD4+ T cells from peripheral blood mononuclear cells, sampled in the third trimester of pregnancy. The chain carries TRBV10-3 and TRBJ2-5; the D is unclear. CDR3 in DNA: TGTGCCATCAGGACACCACCGTGGGAGACCCAGTACTTC. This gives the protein CAIRTPPWETQYF.